The entry below describes one T cell receptor beta chain. The antigen is unknown. PCR primers comprised 60 Vbeta and 13 Jbeta primers. Some clones are missing from TCRdb's copy, which holds only in-frame ones; the method was immunoSEQ multiplex PCR. Altogether around 190,000 clones are present, roughly 77% being singletons, with the ten largest covering 3.4%. This entry belongs to a study of cytomegalovirus exposure and HLA in healthy donors. Study at large: Of the donors genotyped, several hundred in all, 65% to 90% fell in the Caucasian-associated ancestry cluster.

Study findings and constraints: Analysis was performed later, and it showed HLA-associated TCR beta chains to be more clonally expanded than equally common others. Cytomegalovirus status was reportedly diagnosed by the classifier with high sensitivity and specificity. The productive fraction for most TCR beta V segments was about 90% or about 30% in an earlier analysis.

Sequencing used PBMCs. The receptor comes from a man between 35 and 55 years old in good health and CMV-seropositive.

The CDR3 nucleotides read TGTGCCAGCAGTGAACACAGATCGAACACTGAAGCTTTCTTT. It specifies CASSEHRSNTEAFF. This chain joins TRBV6-1 and TRBJ1-1, with D uncertain. The CDR3 extends over 14 amino acids. The germline CDR1 and CDR2 sequences are MNHNS and SASEGT. Between the trimmed V and J ends, which lost 2 bases and 1 base, there was a span of 8 bases.